This TCR beta chain was captured in a study of blood T cell repertoires in COVID-19. Germline CDR1 is KGHSH and CDR2 is LQKENI. This CDR3 is 17 amino acids long. The V gene lost 3 bases and the J gene lost 8 bases, with 23 bases spanning the gap. Profiled with immunoSEQ multiplex PCR; TCRdb holds only in-frame clones, not every one. Of around 180,000 clones listed, approximately 83% are singletons. What was sequenced was peripheral blood. The chain has TRBV18 and TRBJ2-1, with a tentative D call TRBD2 (5 bases). The receptor was isolated from a man aged 55 to 70 with acute or convalescent COVID-19. Here the CDR3 reads CASSPVISLGESHEQFF. The CDR3 region has the DNA TGTGCCAGCTCACCCGTAATTTCTTTGGGAGAATCTCATGAGCAGTTCTTC.